This T cell receptor beta chain was observed in a study of cytomegalovirus exposure and HLA in healthy donors. Per the germline V gene, CDR1 is ENHRY and CDR2 is SYGVKD. V dropped 6 bases and J dropped 0 bases, with 12 bases sitting between them. The CDR3 covers 15 residues. The study ran its PCR with 60 Vbeta and 13 Jbeta primers. Some clones are missing from TCRdb's copy, which holds only in-frame ones; the method was immunoSEQ multiplex PCR. The sample consists of roughly 180,000 clones, 80% of them appearing once. The sequence was obtained from a woman aged 45-65 years in good health and CMV-seropositive. The gene calls are TRBV10-3 and TRBJ1-3; no clear D gene. Source material: PBMCs. The CDR3 DNA is TGTGCCATCAGCGCAGTCCCAAGCTCTGGAAACACCATATATTTT. Protein: CAISAVPSSGNTIYF.